Presented here are 27 T cell receptor beta chains from one specimen sequenced in a study of T-cell reconstitution after alpha-beta-depleted transplantation in children. The library targeted TCRbeta and was prepared with unique molecular identifiers. Each CDR3 protein gets one entry after TCRdb re-called the PCR reads with MiXCR. Counted here are around 270,000 distinct CDR3 sequences, 9.5% to 13% occurring once; the ten biggest clones make up 7% to 9.5%. This sample comprised PBMCs, obtained before TCRalphabeta/CD19-depleted stem cell transplant. These receptor sequences come from a boy younger than two with acute myeloid leukemia, due to receive a stem cell transplant.

V usage is TRBV20-1 and J usage is TRBJ2-1; D remains unclear. The CDR3 spans 15 residues. V was pared by 3 bases and J by 4 bases, with 16 bases between. From germline, CDR1 is DFQATT and CDR2 SNEGSKA (reference sequence). CDR3 loop: CSARPPETYYNEQFF. The CDR3 DNA reads as TGCAGTGCTAGGCCCCCGGAGACCTATTACAATGAGCAGTTCTTC.

This clonotype was recorded at least ten times. The genes are TRBV7-9 and TRBJ2-7; D is ambiguous. The CDR3 is 11 residues long. The V gene's germline CDR1 is SEHNR and CDR2 FQNEAQ (reference sequence). Deletions cut 4 bases from V and 8 bases from J, with 9 bases between. The CDR3 bases are TGTGCCAGCAGCTCTCGAATGAAGCAGTACTTC. It specifies CASSSRMKQYF.

This clonotype was counted many times. This rearrangement joins TRBV27 to TRBJ2-7, with 8 bases lining up with TRBD1. Germline lookup yields CDR1 MNHEY and CDR2 SMNVEV (reference sequence). The CDR3 extends over 15 amino acids. V was clipped by 4 bases and J by 0 bases; unmatched bases: 5. The CDR3 region has the DNA TGTGCCAGCAGTTCGGACAGGGAAAGCTCCTACGAGCAGTACTTC. Translating gives CASSSDRESSYEQYF.

This clonotype was seen many times. V usage is TRBV27 and J usage is TRBJ2-7, with D uncertain. With 5 bases removed from V and 3 bases from J, the gap between germline ends came to 11 bases. This CDR3 has 13 residues. CDR1 is MNHEY and CDR2 is SMNVEV in the germline V gene (reference sequence). The CDR3 reads CASSARALYEQYF. As DNA, the CDR3 is TGTGCCAGCAGTGCCCGTGCTCTCTACGAGCAGTACTTC.

This clonotype was recorded many times. The genes are TRBV24-1 and TRBJ2-3; D may be TRBD1 (6 bases). CDR1 is KGHDR, CDR2 SFDVKD, per germline. The CDR3 extends over 15 amino acids. Trimming took off 4 bases at V and 6 bases at J, with 16 bases between the two ends. CDR3 in amino acids: CATSDLRSGADTQYF. The CDR3 nucleotides read TGTGCCACCAGTGACTTGAGGTCAGGGGCCGATACGCAGTATTTT.

The chain links TRBV4-2 to TRBJ1-2, with 11 positions matching TRBD1. The trim removed 5 bases at V and 6 bases at J, leaving 5 bases unmatched. Germline lookup yields CDR1 LGHNA and CDR2 YNFKEQ. The CDR3 contains 14 residues. In DNA, the CDR3 is TGTGCCAGCAGCACGGACAGGGGGCGCGATGGCTACACCTTC. Encoded protein: CASSTDRGRDGYTF.

Ten or more counts support this clonotype. The chain joins TRBV15 to TRBJ2-7, with 8 bases lining up with TRBD2. The CDR3 length is 14 residues. Germline assignment: CDR1 LNHNV and CDR2 YYDKDF (reference sequence). With V trimmed by 1 base and J by 3 bases, 2 bases remained unmatched. CDR3 amino acids: CATSRAGTSYEQYF. DNA of the CDR3: TGTGCCACCAGCAGAGCCGGGACTAGCTACGAGCAGTACTTC.

The sample holds a few counts of this clonotype. As DNA, the CDR3 is TGTGCCAGCTTCCCCGGGACTAGCGGGACCGAGCAGTACTTC. Its protein product is CASFPGTSGTEQYF. J is TRBJ2-7 and V is TRBV2; 13 nucleotides match TRBD2. The germline CDR1 and CDR2 sequences are SNHLY and FYNNEI. This CDR3 is 14 amino acids long. V shed 8 bases, J shed 6 bases, and the junction held 7 bases outside the gene matches.

V and J are TRBV19 and TRBJ2-1; possible D gene TRBD2, 7 bases. The V gene's germline CDR1 is LNHDA and CDR2 SQIVND (reference sequence). The CDR3 is 14 amino acids. The germline V and J ends were trimmed by 4 bases and 5 bases, with 12 bases remaining between them. The DNA for the CDR3 is TGTGCCAGTAGTAGGGGGGGGGGCCACAATGAGCAGTTCTTC. As protein: CASSRGGGHNEQFF.

The chain joins TRBV6-2 or TRBV6-3 to TRBJ2-6; 11 nucleotides align to TRBD2. Germline CDR1 is MNHEY and CDR2 is SVGEGT. J gave up 0 bases and V 6 bases, and 4 bases lay outside the gene matches. CDR3 size: 17 residues. This CDR3 reads CASRALAGVSGANVLTF. As DNA, the CDR3 is TGTGCCAGCAGGGCACTAGCGGGAGTCTCTGGGGCCAACGTCCTGACTTTC.

This clonotype has only a few counts. This chain uses TRBV20-1 with TRBJ2-3; D unresolved. Germline CDR1 reads DFQATT; CDR2 reads SNEGSKA (reference sequence). Trimming shortened V by 0 bases and J by 2 bases, and 6 bases separated the two germline ends. The CDR3 loop spans 13 amino acids. This CDR3 reads CSARDSSTDTQYF. In nucleotides, the CDR3 is TGCAGTGCTAGAGATTCCTCCACAGATACGCAGTATTTT.

This clonotype was observed many times. The V call is TRBV12-3 or TRBV12-4, the J call TRBJ2-7; 9 nucleotides agree with TRBD2. V lost 3 bases, J lost 1 base, and 7 bases stayed unmatched. This CDR3 region has 16 residues. CDR3 protein: CASSFFSGSPSYEQYF. The CDR3 nucleotides are TGTGCCAGCAGTTTCTTTAGCGGGAGCCCATCCTACGAGCAGTACTTC.

The table lists this clonotype with many counts. The chain recombines TRBV7-6 with TRBJ2-2; D is unclear. Trimming shortened V by 2 bases and J by 0 bases, and 16 bases separated the two germline ends. CDR1 is SGHVS and CDR2 is FNYEAQ in the germline V gene. The CDR3 loop spans 18 amino acids. CDR3 protein: CASSLTLRQAPNTGELFF. The DNA for the CDR3 is TGTGCCAGCAGCTTAACTTTAAGGCAGGCTCCGAACACCGGGGAGCTGTTTTTT.

The CDR3 bases are TGTGCCAGCAGCTTAGGGAGGGACAGCAACACCGGGGAGCTGTTTTTT. Translating gives CASSLGRDSNTGELFF. This chain joins TRBV7-2 and TRBJ2-2; TRBD1 might be the D (7 bases). The CDR3 runs 16 residues. The V gene lost 1 base and the J gene lost 2 bases, with 11 bases spanning the gap. Germline assignment: CDR1 SGHTA and CDR2 FQGNSA. The full variable domain, rest sourced from reference TRBV7-2 and TRBJ2-2, is GAGVSQSPSNKVTEKGKDVELRCDPISGHTALYWYRQSLGQGLEFLIYFQGNSAPDKSGLPSDRFSAERTGGSVSTLTIQRTQQEDSAVYLCASSLGRDSNTGELFFGEGSRLTVL.

This clonotype was recorded many times. The chain joins TRBV5-6 to TRBJ2-4; D call uncertain. Germline assignment: CDR1 SGHDT and CDR2 YYEEEE. The CDR3 consists of 19 residues. V was clipped by 4 bases and J by 2 bases, with 25 bases between them. The CDR3 region has the DNA TGTGCCAGCAGCCTGGGCCCATTGACGATTATCTGGTCCAAAAACATTCAGTACTTC. It yields the protein CASSLGPLTIIWSKNIQYF.

The table lists this clonotype with many counts. The chain combines TRBV9 with TRBJ2-2, with D maybe TRBD2 (5 bases). CDR1 is SGDLS, CDR2 YYNGEE, per germline. The CDR3 extends over 13 amino acids. V was shortened by 2 bases and J by 4 bases, with 6 bases between the two germline ends. The DNA for the CDR3 is TGTGCCAGCAGCGTCCGGGGCACCGGGGAGCTGTTTTTT. Amino acid sequence: CASSVRGTGELFF.

This sequence joins TRBV25-1 and TRBJ2-4; 8 bases fit TRBD2. Germline V gene lookup returns CDR1 MGHDK and CDR2 SYGVNS. The J segment lost 0 bases and the V segment lost 0 bases, leaving 4 bases of the junction unmatched. This CDR3 has 17 residues. CDR3 amino acids: CASSEYSGALAKNIQYF. CDR3 in DNA: TGTGCCAGCAGTGAATATAGCGGGGCTCTAGCCAAAAACATTCAGTACTTC.

This clonotype was found many times. The chain links TRBV6-1 to TRBJ2-2; a weak D match, TRBD2 (6 bases). Germline V CDR1 and CDR2: MNHNS, SASEGT. The CDR3 has 17 residues. Between the trimmed V and J ends, which lost 6 bases and 1 base, there was a span of 18 bases. Here the CDR3 reads CASSPRGGAVNTGELFF. CDR3 sequence (DNA): TGTGCCAGCAGCCCTAGGGGAGGTGCGGTGAACACCGGGGAGCTGTTTTTT.

J is TRBJ1-2 and V is TRBV25-1; D not resolved. V lost 1 base to trimming and J lost 3 bases, with 6 bases between them. CDR1 and CDR2 from the germline V gene are MGHDK and SYGVNS. This CDR3 region has 13 residues. The CDR3 coding sequence is TGTGCCAGCAGTGAATGGACCTACTATGGCTACACCTTC. Its protein is CASSEWTYYGYTF.

This clonotype was counted only a few times. The chain employs TRBV18 and TRBJ2-1; 10 bases map to TRBD2. The trim removed 3 bases at V and 3 bases at J, leaving 5 bases unmatched. Germline lookup yields CDR1 KGHSH and CDR2 LQKENI. The CDR3 runs to 16 residues. The DNA for the CDR3 is TGTGCCAGCTCACCCTGGACTAGCGGAAGCTACAATGAGCAGTTCTTC. It is translated as CASSPWTSGSYNEQFF.

This clonotype was observed many times. The gene calls are TRBV6-2 or TRBV6-3 and TRBJ1-5; D possibly corresponds to TRBD1 (6 bases). Germline assignment: CDR1 MNHEY and CDR2 SVGEGT. Trimming removed 3 bases from V and 0 bases from J, with 18 bases in between. CDR3 length equals 18 residues. DNA for the CDR3: TGTGCCAGCAGTTATCTGGGCAGGGGAGCCTATAGCAATCAGCCCCAGCATTTT. The encoded protein is CASSYLGRGAYSNQPQHF.

Concerning this clonotype: With a much larger clone just one base away, this may be a read error. The rearrangement uses TRBV15 and TRBJ1-2; 8 bases match TRBD1. The ends lost 3 bases at V and 2 bases at J; junction bases unmatched: 8. Germline CDR1 is LNHNV and CDR2 is YYDKDF (reference sequence). This CDR3 comprises 16 residues. The CDR3 reads CATSRTGQGANYGYTF. For the CDR3, the DNA is TGTGCCACCAGCAGGACCGGACAGGGCGCAAACTATGGCTACACCTTC.

This clonotype was detected many times. The genes are TRBV3-1 and TRBJ2-5; possible D gene TRBD2, 5 bases. Germline loops: CDR1 LGHDT, CDR2 YNNKEL (reference sequence). V shed 0 bases and J shed 5 bases, with 13 bases lying between them. The CDR3 extends over 15 amino acids. The CDR3 loop is CASSQEWSRRETQYF. CDR3 bases: TGTGCCAGCAGCCAAGAGTGGAGTAGGAGGGAGACCCAGTACTTC.

This clonotype was counted between two and nine times. V usage is TRBV5-6 and J usage is TRBJ2-5; tentative D call: TRBD1 (7 bases). CDR1 is SGHDT and CDR2 is YYEEEE in the germline V gene. Between the trimmed V and J ends, which lost 3 bases and 5 bases, there was a span of 17 bases. CDR3 size: 15 residues. CDR3 in DNA: TGTGCCAGCAGCTGGAGGGGGCGCATAATGGAGACCCAGTACTTC. It encodes CASSWRGRIMETQYF.

This clonotype has a count of ten or more. The chain links TRBV30 to TRBJ2-7, with D perhaps TRBD2 (5 bases). The germline V gene encodes CDR1 GTSNPN and CDR2 SVGIG (reference sequence). Trimming pared 1 base from V and 4 bases from J, leaving 11 bases between. CDR3 length equals 13 residues. CDR3 loop: CAWSGETSYEQYF. CDR3 DNA sequence: TGTGCCTGGAGTGGGGAGACATCTTACGAGCAGTACTTC. The whole variable domain, remainder taken from reference TRBV30 and TRBJ2-7, is SQTIHQWPATLVQPVGSPLSLECTVEGTSNPNLYWYRQAAGRGLQLLFYSVGIGQISSEVPQNLSASRPQDRQFILSSKKLLLSDSGFYLCAWSGETSYEQYFGPGTRLTVT.

Details on this clonotype: This likely reflects a read error, since a far larger clone is one base away. The rearrangement links TRBV5-1 to TRBJ2-1, with TRBD1 matching over 8 bases. The germline V gene encodes CDR1 SGHRS and CDR2 YFSETQ. The CDR3 is 15 residues long. The CDR3 is CATSLTGGSYNEQFF. DNA for the CDR3: TGCGCCACCAGCCTTACAGGGGGCTCCTACAATGAGCAGTTCTTC.

This clonotype was counted many times. The rearrangement uses TRBV12-3 or TRBV12-4 and TRBJ2-3; weak D call: TRBD2 (7 bases). Trimming shortened V by 2 bases and J by 5 bases, and 11 bases separated the two germline ends. This CDR3 is built from 14 residues. Written as DNA, the CDR3 is TGTGCCAGCAGTTTACGGGGGGCGAAAGATACGCAGTATTTT. Translation: CASSLRGAKDTQYF.